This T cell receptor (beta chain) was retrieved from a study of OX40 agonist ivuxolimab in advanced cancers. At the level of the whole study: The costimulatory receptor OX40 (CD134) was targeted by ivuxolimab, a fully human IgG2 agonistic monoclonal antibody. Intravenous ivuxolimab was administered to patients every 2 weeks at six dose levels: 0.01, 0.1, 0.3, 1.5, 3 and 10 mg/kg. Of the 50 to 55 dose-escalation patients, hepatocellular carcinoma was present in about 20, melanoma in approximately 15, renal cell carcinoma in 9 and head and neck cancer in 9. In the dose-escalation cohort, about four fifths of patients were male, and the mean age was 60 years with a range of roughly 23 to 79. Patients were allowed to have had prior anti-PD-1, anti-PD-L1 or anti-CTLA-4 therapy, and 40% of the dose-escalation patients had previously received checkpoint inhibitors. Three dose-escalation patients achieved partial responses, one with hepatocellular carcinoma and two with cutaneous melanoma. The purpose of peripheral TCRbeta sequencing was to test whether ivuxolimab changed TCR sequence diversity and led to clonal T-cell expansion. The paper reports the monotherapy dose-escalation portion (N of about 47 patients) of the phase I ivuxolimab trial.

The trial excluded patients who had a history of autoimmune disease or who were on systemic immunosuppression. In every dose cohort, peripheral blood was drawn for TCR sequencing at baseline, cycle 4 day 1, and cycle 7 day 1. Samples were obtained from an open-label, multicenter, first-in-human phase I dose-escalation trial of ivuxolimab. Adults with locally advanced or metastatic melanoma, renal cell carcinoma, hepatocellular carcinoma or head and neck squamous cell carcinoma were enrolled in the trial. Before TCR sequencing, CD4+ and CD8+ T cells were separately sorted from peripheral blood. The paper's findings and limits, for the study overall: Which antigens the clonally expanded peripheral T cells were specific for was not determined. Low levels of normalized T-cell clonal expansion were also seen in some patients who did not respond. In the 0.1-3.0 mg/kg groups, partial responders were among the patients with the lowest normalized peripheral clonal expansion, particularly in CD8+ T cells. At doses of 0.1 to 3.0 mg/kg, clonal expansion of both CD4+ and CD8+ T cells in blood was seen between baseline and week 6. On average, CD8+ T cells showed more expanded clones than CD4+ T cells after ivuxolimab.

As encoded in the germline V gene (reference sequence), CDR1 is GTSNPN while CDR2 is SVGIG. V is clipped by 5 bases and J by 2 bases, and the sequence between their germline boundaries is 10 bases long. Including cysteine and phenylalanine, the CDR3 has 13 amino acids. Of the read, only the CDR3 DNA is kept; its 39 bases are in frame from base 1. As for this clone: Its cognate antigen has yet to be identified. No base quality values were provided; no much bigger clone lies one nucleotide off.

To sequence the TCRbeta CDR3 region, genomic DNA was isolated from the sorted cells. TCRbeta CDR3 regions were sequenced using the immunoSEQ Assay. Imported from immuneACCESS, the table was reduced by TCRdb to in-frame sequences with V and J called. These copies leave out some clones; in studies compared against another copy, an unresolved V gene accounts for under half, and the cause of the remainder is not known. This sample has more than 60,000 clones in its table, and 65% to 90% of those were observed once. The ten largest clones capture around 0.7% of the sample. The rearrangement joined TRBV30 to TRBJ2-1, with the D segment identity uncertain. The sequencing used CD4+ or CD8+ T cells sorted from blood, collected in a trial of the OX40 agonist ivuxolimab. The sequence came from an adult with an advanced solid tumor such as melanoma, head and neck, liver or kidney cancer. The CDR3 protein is CAWALGPYNEQFF. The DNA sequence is TGTGCCTGGGCGCTGGGTCCCTACAATGAGCAGTTCTTC.